The following is a T cell receptor beta chain sequence with its context. Antigen: not known. This sample was included in a study of monozygotic twins with inflammatory bowel disease. Whole-study findings and limits: Healthy twins showed more clonotype sharing with others than IBD patients, especially patients with disease activity.

Germline CDR1 and CDR2: SGHTA and FQGTGA. This CDR3 is 15 amino acids long. TCR libraries were prepared from approximately 4,000 ng total RNA each. UMIs bearing a 6-nucleotide sample barcode were added through template switching. TCRdb re-called the 5' RACE reads, yielding one record per CDR3 amino acid sequence without DNA. This sample's clone table lists just over 300,000 distinct CDR3 sequences. This chain joins TRBV7-3 and TRBJ1-1; the TCRdb call, TRBD1, lacks DNA for checking. The source is a human donor with ulcerative colitis or Crohn's disease, or a healthy co-twin of an affected twin (not recorded which). Material for sequencing was blood. The CDR3 here is CASSLTGQGITEAFF.